These 21 T cell receptor beta chains share one sample of origin, sequenced in a study of a mutant IDH1 vaccine in newly diagnosed glioma. Libraries were prepared by immunoSEQ multiplex PCR; TCRdb keeps only in-frame clonotypes and omits some of them. The table includes approximately 50,000 clones, around 86% detected once. These receptors lack a known antigen. Time point reported: week 47, end of study. Topical imiquimod accompanied each vaccine dose, which consisted of 300 ug of mutant IDH1 20-mer peptide. The material was PBMCs, obtained from a glioma patient whose treatment included an IDH1 peptide vaccine. The receptors shown here come from a woman aged 45-59 years with glioma.

This sequence joins TRBV9 and TRBJ1-4, with 9 bases aligning to TRBD1. V was pared by 0 bases and J by 4 bases, with 7 bases of the junction left unmatched. In germline, CDR1 is SGDLS, CDR2 YYNGEE. The CDR3 loop spans 17 amino acids. Here the CDR3 reads CASSVGVGQGLNEKLFF. Here the CDR3 DNA reads TGTGCCAGCAGCGTAGGTGTGGGACAGGGCCTTAATGAAAAACTGTTTTTT.

The V and J genes are TRBV5-1 and TRBJ1-5, with 10 bases aligning to TRBD1. The ends lost 4 bases at V and 7 bases at J; junction bases unmatched: 14. The germline CDR1 and CDR2 sequences are SGHRS and YFSETQ. The CDR3 extends over 17 amino acids. The CDR3 nucleotides are TGCGCCAGCAGCCCGGCCGTGACAGGGGGCCTCAACCAGCCCCAGCATTTT. Its protein is CASSPAVTGGLNQPQHF. The full variable domain, its missing parts supplied by reference TRBV5-1 and TRBJ1-5, is KAGVTQTPRYLIKTRGQQVTLSCSPISGHRSVSWYQQTPGQGLQFLFEYFSETQRNKGNFPGRFSGRQFSNSRSEMNVSTLELGDSALYLCASSPAVTGGLNQPQHFGDGTRLSIL.

The CDR3 reads CASHTPREAFF. The CDR3 nucleotides read TGTGCCAGCCACACCCCGAGGGAAGCTTTCTTT. V usage is TRBV28 and J usage is TRBJ1-1; D ambiguous. V dropped 8 bases and J dropped 8 bases, with 12 bases sitting between them. The CDR3 is made up of 11 amino acids. Germline V gene lookup returns CDR1 MDHEN and CDR2 SYDVKM.

V usage is TRBV6-5 and J usage is TRBJ1-5; TRBD1 aligns across 7 bases. Germline-derived CDR1 and CDR2 are MNHEY and SVGAGI. This CDR3 region has 14 residues. The V gene end was trimmed by 6 bases and the J gene end by 7 bases; junction bases not matched to a gene: 9. The CDR3 loop reads CASSPGQEAQPQHF. The CDR3 DNA reads as TGTGCCAGCAGCCCCGGACAGGAAGCGCAGCCCCAGCATTTT.

V and J are TRBV6-4 and TRBJ1-6, with 8 bases identical to TRBD1. Germline CDR1 MRHNA, CDR2 SNTAGT. This CDR3 has 14 residues. V shed 6 bases and J 5 bases; nucleotides not matched to a gene: 3. In nucleotides, the CDR3 is TGTGCCAGCAGCGGACAGGGCCATAATTCACCCCTCCACTTT. Protein: CASSGQGHNSPLHF.

This clone appeared a few times. The rearrangement uses TRBV6-1 and TRBJ1-4, with 7 bases identical to TRBD1. Germline CDR1 reads MNHNS; CDR2 reads SASEGT. The CDR3 extends over 15 amino acids. With V trimmed by 5 bases and J by 5 bases, 8 bases remained unmatched. CDR3 in amino acids: CASSPRQGQNEKLFF. Here the CDR3 DNA reads TGTGCCAGCAGTCCCCGACAGGGACAGAATGAAAAACTGTTTTTT.

V and J are TRBV19 and TRBJ2-2, with D unresolved. Germline values: CDR1 LNHDA, CDR2 SQIVND (reference sequence). The CDR3 has 16 residues. V lost 0 bases and J lost 1, with 9 bases in between. DNA for the CDR3: TGTGCCAGTAGTATAGATCATAGAGGGAACACCGGGGAGCTGTTTTTT. This translates into CASSIDHRGNTGELFF.

V gene TRBV5-1 combines with J gene TRBJ1-6; D possibly corresponds to TRBD1 (5 bases). The CDR3 extends over 15 amino acids. Germline CDR1 SGHRS, CDR2 YFSETQ. V gave up 6 bases and J gave up 6 bases, with 16 bases separating them. For the CDR3, the DNA is TGCGCCAGCACCCTCGGGGGGGACGGTAATTCACCCCTCCACTTT. This encodes CASTLGGDGNSPLHF.

This clone was recorded only once. V and J are TRBV10-3 and TRBJ1-2, with 10 positions matching TRBD1. Trimming took 5 bases from V and 5 from J; bases not matched to a gene: 5. Germline V gene data show CDR1 as ENHRY and CDR2 as SYGVKD. The length of the CDR3 is 14 residues. The CDR3 reads CAISTGTGEYGYTF. The CDR3 nucleotides read TGTGCCATCAGTACCGGGACAGGGGAGTATGGCTACACCTTC.

The chain is built from TRBV2 and TRBJ2-7, with 7 bases fitting TRBD1. CDR3 length: 17 residues. J gave up 2 bases and V 5 bases, and 15 bases lay outside the gene matches. CDR1 is SNHLY, CDR2 FYNNEI, per germline. CDR3 nucleotide sequence: TGTGCCAGCAGTTCACACCTAACCGGGACAGATACCTACGAGCAGTACTTC. As protein: CASSSHLTGTDTYEQYF.

In this sample, this clone turned up a few times. The rearrangement uses TRBV5-1 and TRBJ1-1; D not resolved. The CDR3 covers 13 residues. In germline, CDR1 is SGHRS, CDR2 YFSETQ. Trimming removed 0 bases at V and 7 bases at J, with 10 bases between. In nucleotides, the CDR3 is TGCGCCAGCAGCTTGGAGGCACGAGGTGAAGCTTTCTTT. Encoded protein: CASSLEARGEAFF.

The chain joins TRBV7-9 to TRBJ1-2, with D tentatively TRBD1 (5 bases). The CDR3 totals 12 residues. Germline V gene lookup returns CDR1 SEHNR and CDR2 FQNEAQ (reference sequence). V was cut by 5 bases and J by 7 bases, with 11 bases left in between. CDR3 coding DNA: TGTGCCAGCAGCCCTGGGACCGGTGGCTACACCTTC. This codes for CASSPGTGGYTF.

The chain couples TRBV18 to TRBJ1-4; a weak D match, TRBD1 (5 bases). Germline V gene data show CDR1 as KGHSH and CDR2 as LQKENI. Trimming cost V 0 bases and J 10 bases, with 15 bases left between them. The CDR3 runs 15 residues. CDR3 nucleotides: TGTGCCAGCTCACCACCGGGGGACCGCCGGGGAAAACTGTTTTTT. This sequence encodes CASSPPGDRRGKLFF.

V and J are TRBV5-1 and TRBJ2-3, with TRBD2 matching 7 bases. V trimming: 3 bases; J trimming: 4 bases; junction bases outside the gene matches: 5. This CDR3 is 14 amino acids long. Germline lookup yields CDR1 SGHRS and CDR2 YFSETQ. The CDR3, as DNA: TGCGCCAGCAGCTGGGGGGACTACCCAGATACGCAGTATTTT. Its translation is CASSWGDYPDTQYF.

The chain uses TRBV9 and TRBJ2-3; TRBD2 is a possible D gene (6 bases). Germline CDR1 and CDR2: SGDLS and YYNGEE. This CDR3 contains 14 residues. V gave up 2 bases and J gave up 2 bases, with 9 bases separating them. CDR3 nucleotides: TGTGCCAGCAGCGTGCGGGGCTCCACAGATACGCAGTATTTT. It yields the protein CASSVRGSTDTQYF.

This clone came up once. The CDR3 region is CASSYLAGGYNEQFF. The CDR3 DNA reads TGCGCCAGCAGCTATCTAGCGGGGGGGTACAATGAGCAGTTCTTC. The rearrangement joins TRBV4-3 to TRBJ2-1; 12 bases agree with TRBD2. Germline V gene lookup returns CDR1 LGHNA and CDR2 YSLEER. This CDR3 region has 15 residues. V shed 5 bases and J 4 bases; nucleotides not matched to a gene: 3.

The CDR3 sequence is CAIRPGQGSALHF. The DNA of the CDR3 is TGTGCCATCCGGCCAGGGCAAGGTTCGGCCCTCCACTTT. The chain couples TRBV6-1 to TRBJ1-6; maybe TRBD1 (5 bases). The germline gives CDR1 MNHNS, CDR2 SASEGT. The V end lost 10 bases, the J end lost 14 bases, and 21 bases lay between the germline ends. This CDR3 contains 13 residues.

V and J are TRBV2 and TRBJ2-5; TRBD2 is a possible D gene (6 bases). This CDR3 spans 15 amino acids. Germline V gene sequence: CDR1 SNHLY, CDR2 FYNNEI. Trimming removed 2 bases from V and 1 base from J, with 11 bases in between. CDR3: CASSEWRGIQETQYF. CDR3 DNA: TGTGCCAGCAGTGAATGGCGGGGAATCCAAGAGACCCAGTACTTC. The complete variable domain, with remaining parts taken from reference TRBV2 and TRBJ2-5, reads EPEVTQTPSHQVTQMGQEVILRCVPISNHLYFYWYRQILGQKVEFLVSFYNNEISEKSEIFDDQFSVERPDGSNFTLKIRSTKLEDSAMYFCASSEWRGIQETQYFGPGTRLLVL.

The rearrangement links TRBV6-6 to TRBJ1-5; D is undetermined. From germline, CDR1 is MNHNY and CDR2 SVGAGI (reference sequence). This CDR3 has 13 amino acids. The V and J ends lost 4 bases and 3 bases respectively, with 7 bases between them. The CDR3 nucleotides are TGTGCCAGCAGTTTTGAACCCAATCAGCCCCAGCATTTT. This gives the protein CASSFEPNQPQHF.

The chain couples TRBV29-1 to TRBJ2-7; 12 bases agree with TRBD2. V gave up 4 bases and J gave up 7 bases; unmatched junction bases: 11. The length of the CDR3 is 15 residues. The germline V gene encodes CDR1 SQVTM and CDR2 ANQGSEA. The CDR3 loop is CSVGRLAGAPGEQYF. As DNA, the CDR3 is TGCAGCGTTGGGCGACTAGCGGGGGCCCCCGGGGAGCAGTACTTC.

This clone has just a few counts. This rearrangement joins TRBV16 to TRBJ2-2, with D possibly TRBD2 on 5 matching bases. The germline V and J ends were trimmed by 2 bases and 6 bases, with 7 bases remaining between them. The CDR3 sequence is 13 residues long. Germline-derived CDR1 and CDR2 are KGHSY and FQNENV. The CDR3 coding sequence is TGTGCCAGCAGCCAAAGTAGCGCCGGGGAGCTGTTTTTT. It encodes CASSQSSAGELFF.